This TCR beta chain is from a study of shared clonotypes between healthy human individuals. Whole-study results and caveats: Researchers sampled blood only, noting tissue repertoires likely differ.

CDR1 is SEHNR, CDR2 FQNEAQ, per germline (reference sequence). With 1 base clipped from V and 8 bases from J, the junction kept 8 bases outside the gene matches. This CDR3 has 16 amino acids. To note about this clone: Its specificity is unknown.

Those who donated were healthy HIV-negative adults, with no recent acute infections or vaccinations reported. Some clones are missing from TCRdb's copy, which holds only in-frame ones; the method was immunoSEQ multiplex PCR. This sample has about 1.4 million clones; roughly 95% occur once, and the top ten carry 0.95% to 1.5%. The source of this sequence is a man under 40 in good health. The J gene is TRBJ2-1, the V gene TRBV7-9; 10 bases are shared with TRBD2. Sequencing was done on a sample of naive CD4+ T cells sorted from blood. Subset described: CD45RA+ positively selected. CDR3 sequence reads: CASSLVRLAGEDEQFF. CDR3 in DNA: TGTGCCAGCAGCTTAGTGCGGCTAGCGGGAGAAGATGAGCAGTTCTTC.